Sequencing of this T cell receptor beta chain was carried out in a study of blood T cell repertoires in COVID-19. Study in general: Samples representing acute and convalescent COVID-19 were sourced from the United States, Italy and Spain. T cells, B-cell-depleted T cells, or PBMCs provided the cDNA or gDNA that served as material.

Trimming left V 7 bases short and J 7 bases short, with 20 bases between. Germline V CDR1 and CDR2: MNHEY, SVGAGI. The CDR3 has 15 amino acids. Recovery meant two consecutive negative NP/OP PCR tests, professional clearance, or resolved symptoms. Under the authors' procedure: The assay estimated nucleated cells by amplifying reference gene primers. Profiling relied on immunoSEQ multiplex PCR, and the TCRdb table lists in-frame clones only, not all of them. V and J calls plus clone size are reproduced from that table; the DNA served to infer D and trimming. The sample lists 150,000 to 200,000 clones, roughly 90% occurring once.

Sequenced input: PBMCs or T cells enriched from blood (not recorded which). This clonotype originated in a woman aged 18-35 years who had recovered from COVID-19. The chain is built from TRBV6-5 and TRBJ1-3; D is possibly TRBD1 (6 bases). CDR3 protein: CASIPSLRGGNTIYF. CDR3 bases: TGTGCCAGCATCCCGTCCCTCAGGGGAGGGAACACCATATATTTT.